Following are 5 T cell receptor beta chains from one sample sequenced in a study of T cells in localized non-small cell lung cancer. Libraries were prepared by immunoSEQ multiplex PCR; TCRdb keeps only in-frame clonotypes and omits some of them. In the table there are around 25,000 clones, about 90% of which are singletons. The input for sequencing was peripheral blood, taken before any cancer treatment. These receptors originate from a woman aged 35-70 years with stage I lung adenocarcinoma.

V gene TRBV2 combines with J gene TRBJ2-3; 13 bases line up with TRBD2. Losses at the gene ends were 6 bases for V and 3 bases for J; bases not matched to a gene: 9. Germline CDR1 SNHLY, CDR2 FYNNEI. The length of the CDR3 is 17 residues. The CDR3 reads CASRDLLAGGTTDTQYF. CDR3 nucleotide sequence: TGTGCCAGCAGGGACCTACTAGCGGGGGGGACGACAGATACGCAGTATTTT.

The CDR3 protein is CASSPQGLGWNEQFF. CDR3 DNA: TGTGCCAGCAGCCCACAAGGGTTGGGCTGGAATGAGCAGTTCTTC. J is TRBJ2-1 and V is TRBV2; no clear D gene. Trimming left V 6 bases short and J 7 bases short, with 19 bases between. This CDR3 has 15 residues. Germline V gene sequence: CDR1 SNHLY, CDR2 FYNNEI.

A few counts support this clone. This chain uses TRBV7-8 with TRBJ1-1; the match to TRBD1 covers 8 bases. There are 14 residues in the CDR3. The germline gives CDR1 SGHVS, CDR2 FQNEAQ. V gave up 5 bases and J gave up 5 bases; unmatched junction bases: 7. The CDR3 DNA is TGTGCCAGCAGCCGACAGGGGTGGAGTACTGAAGCTTTCTTT. Amino acid sequence: CASSRQGWSTEAFF.

The chain carries TRBV30 and TRBJ1-5; 7 nucleotides line up with TRBD1. The CDR3 sequence is 15 residues long. Per germline, CDR1 GTSNPN and CDR2 SVGIG (reference sequence). The ends lost 4 bases at V and 4 bases at J; junction bases unmatched: 10. In nucleotides, the CDR3 is TGTGCCTGGACCCTAGGCGGGACAGTAAATCAGCCCCAGCATTTT. Translated: CAWTLGGTVNQPQHF.

This chain uses TRBV4-1 with TRBJ1-1; the D is unclear. Trimming removed 6 bases at V and 5 bases at J, with 19 bases between. The CDR3 length is 15 residues. Germline-derived CDR1 and CDR2 are MGHRA and YSYEKL. The CDR3 region has the DNA TGCGCCAGCAGGGGCTCGAGCAGGCTTGATACTGAAGCTTTCTTT. Translating gives CASRGSSRLDTEAFF.